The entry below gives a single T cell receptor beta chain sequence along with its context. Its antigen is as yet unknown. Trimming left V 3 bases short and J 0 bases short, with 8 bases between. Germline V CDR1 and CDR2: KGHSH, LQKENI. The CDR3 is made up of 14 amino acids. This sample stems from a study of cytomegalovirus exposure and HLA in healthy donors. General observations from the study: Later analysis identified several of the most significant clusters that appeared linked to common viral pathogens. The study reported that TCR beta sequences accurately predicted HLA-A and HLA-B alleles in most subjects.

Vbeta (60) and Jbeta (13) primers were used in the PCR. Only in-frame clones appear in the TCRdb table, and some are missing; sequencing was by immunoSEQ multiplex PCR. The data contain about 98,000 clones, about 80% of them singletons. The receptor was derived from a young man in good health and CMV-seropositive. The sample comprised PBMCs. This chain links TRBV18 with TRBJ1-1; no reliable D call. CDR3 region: CASSPLAVNTEAFF. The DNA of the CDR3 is TGTGCCAGCTCACCCCTGGCGGTGAACACTGAAGCTTTCTTT. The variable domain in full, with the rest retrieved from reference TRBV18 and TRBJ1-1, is NAGVMQNPRHLVRRRGQEARLRCSPMKGHSHVYWYRQLPEEGLKFMVYLQKENIIDESGMPKERFSAEFPKEGPSILRIQQVVRGDSAAYFCASSPLAVNTEAFFGQGTRLTVV.